This T cell receptor beta chain was recorded in a study of cytomegalovirus exposure and HLA in healthy donors. Findings and caveats of the study: CMV serostatus was the sole immune exposure data available.

Both 60 Vbeta primers and 13 Jbeta primers went into the PCR. Assay: immunoSEQ multiplex PCR; the TCRdb copy retains only in-frame clones and omits some. The sample holds around 100,000 clones, 70% to 80% seen once. On this clone itself: What it binds is not known.

Everyone who donated was a healthy bone marrow donor. The sequence was collected from a woman aged 18-29 years in good health and CMV-seropositive. The specimen was PBMCs.

The CDR3, as DNA: TGTGCCTGGAGCCGATTAAGGACTGTTCCAGATACGCAGTATTTT. This sequence encodes CAWSRLRTVPDTQYF. This chain joins TRBV30 and TRBJ2-3; TRBD2 is a possible D gene (5 bases). This CDR3 has 15 amino acids. Per the germline V gene, CDR1 is GTSNPN and CDR2 is SVGIG (reference sequence). V was pared by 3 bases and J by 4 bases, with 17 bases between.